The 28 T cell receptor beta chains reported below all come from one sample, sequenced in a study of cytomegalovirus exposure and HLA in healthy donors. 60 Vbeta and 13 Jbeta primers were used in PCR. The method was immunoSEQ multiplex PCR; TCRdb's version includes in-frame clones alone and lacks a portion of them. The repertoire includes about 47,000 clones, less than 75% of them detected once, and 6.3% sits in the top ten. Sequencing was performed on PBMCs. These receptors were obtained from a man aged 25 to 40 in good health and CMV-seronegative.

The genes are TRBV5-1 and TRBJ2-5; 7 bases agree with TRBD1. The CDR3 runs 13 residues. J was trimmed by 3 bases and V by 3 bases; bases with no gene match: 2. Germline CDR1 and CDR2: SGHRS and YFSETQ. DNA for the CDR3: TGCGCCAGCAGCTATCAGGGGGAAGAGACCCAGTACTTC. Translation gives CASSYQGEETQYF.

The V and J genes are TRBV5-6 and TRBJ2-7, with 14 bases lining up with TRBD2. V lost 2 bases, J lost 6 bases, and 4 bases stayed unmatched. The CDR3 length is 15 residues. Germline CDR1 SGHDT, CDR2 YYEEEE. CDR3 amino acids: CASSFRTSGRFEQYF. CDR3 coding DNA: TGTGCCAGCAGCTTTAGGACTAGCGGGAGGTTCGAGCAGTACTTC.

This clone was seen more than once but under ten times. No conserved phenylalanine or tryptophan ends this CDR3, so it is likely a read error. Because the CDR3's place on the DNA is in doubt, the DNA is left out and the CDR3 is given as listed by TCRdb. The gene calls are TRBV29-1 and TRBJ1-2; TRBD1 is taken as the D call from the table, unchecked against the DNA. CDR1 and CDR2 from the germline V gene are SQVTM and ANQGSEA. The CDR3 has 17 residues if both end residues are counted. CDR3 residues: CSVEEGTGTRPNYGYTV.

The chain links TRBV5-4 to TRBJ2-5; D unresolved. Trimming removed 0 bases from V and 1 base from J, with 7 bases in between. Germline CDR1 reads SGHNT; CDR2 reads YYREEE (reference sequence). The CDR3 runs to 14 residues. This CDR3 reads CASSLASVQETQYF. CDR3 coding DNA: TGTGCCAGCAGCTTGGCCTCGGTCCAAGAGACCCAGTACTTC.

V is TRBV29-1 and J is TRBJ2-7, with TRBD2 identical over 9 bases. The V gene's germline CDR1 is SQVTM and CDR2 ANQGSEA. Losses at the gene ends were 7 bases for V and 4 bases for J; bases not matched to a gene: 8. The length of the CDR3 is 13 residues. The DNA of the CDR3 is TGCAGCGCATTAGCGGGGGACTCTTACGAGCAGTACTTC. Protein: CSALAGDSYEQYF.

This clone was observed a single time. This CDR3 is CASSQGTSGRAWFYEQYF. The CDR3 bases are TGTGCCAGCAGCCAGGGGACTAGCGGGAGGGCCTGGTTCTACGAGCAGTACTTC. This chain connects TRBV7-8 to TRBJ2-7, with 16 bases that match TRBD2. CDR1 is SGHVS and CDR2 is FQNEAQ in the germline V gene. The CDR3 extends over 18 amino acids. With V trimmed by 5 bases and J by 3 bases, 10 bases remained unmatched.

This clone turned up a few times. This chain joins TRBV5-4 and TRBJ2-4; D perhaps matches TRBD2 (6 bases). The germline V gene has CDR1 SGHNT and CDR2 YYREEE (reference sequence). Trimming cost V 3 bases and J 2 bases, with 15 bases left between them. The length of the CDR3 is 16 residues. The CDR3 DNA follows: TGTGCCAGCAGCTGGGGGGAGTCGACGACCAAAAACATTCAGTACTTC. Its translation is CASSWGESTTKNIQYF.

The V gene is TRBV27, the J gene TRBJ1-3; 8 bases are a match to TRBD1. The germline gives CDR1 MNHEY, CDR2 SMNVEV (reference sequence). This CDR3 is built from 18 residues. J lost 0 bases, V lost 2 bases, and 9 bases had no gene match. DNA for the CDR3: TGTGCCAGCAGTTTACGGTGGGCAGGGGGCAACTCTGGAAACACCATATATTTT. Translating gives CASSLRWAGGNSGNTIYF.

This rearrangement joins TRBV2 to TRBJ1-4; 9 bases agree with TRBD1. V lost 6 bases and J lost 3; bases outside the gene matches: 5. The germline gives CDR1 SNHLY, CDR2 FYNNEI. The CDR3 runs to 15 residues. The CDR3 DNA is TGTGCCAGCAGCTACAACAGGGGGCCTAATGAAAAACTGTTTTTT. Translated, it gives CASSYNRGPNEKLFF.

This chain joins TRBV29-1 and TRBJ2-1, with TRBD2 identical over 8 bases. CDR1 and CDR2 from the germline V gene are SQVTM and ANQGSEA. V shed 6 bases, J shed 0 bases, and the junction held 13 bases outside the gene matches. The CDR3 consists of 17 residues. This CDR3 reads CSVLRLASIISYNEQFF. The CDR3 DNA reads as TGCAGCGTCCTGAGACTAGCGTCTATTATCTCCTACAATGAGCAGTTCTTC.

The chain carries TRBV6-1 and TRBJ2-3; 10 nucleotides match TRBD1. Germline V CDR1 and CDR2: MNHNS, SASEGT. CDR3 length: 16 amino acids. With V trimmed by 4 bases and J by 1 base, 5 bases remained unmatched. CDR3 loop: CASSATGTGGTDTQYF. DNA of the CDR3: TGTGCCAGCAGTGCGACCGGGACAGGGGGCACAGATACGCAGTATTTT.

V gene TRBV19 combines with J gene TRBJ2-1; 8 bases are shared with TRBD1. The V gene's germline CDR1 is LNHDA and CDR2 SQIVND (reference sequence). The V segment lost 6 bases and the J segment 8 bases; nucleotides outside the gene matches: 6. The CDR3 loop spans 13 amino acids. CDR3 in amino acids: CASRGQGGDEQFF. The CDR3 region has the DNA TGTGCCAGTAGAGGACAGGGTGGGGATGAGCAGTTCTTC.

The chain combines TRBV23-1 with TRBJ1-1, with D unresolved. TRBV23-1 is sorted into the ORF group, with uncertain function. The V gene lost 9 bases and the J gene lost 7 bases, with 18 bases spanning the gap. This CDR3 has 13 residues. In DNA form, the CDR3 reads TGCGCCAGTCTACTCCCGCGGTGCAATGAAGCTTTCTTT. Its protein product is CASLLPRCNEAFF.

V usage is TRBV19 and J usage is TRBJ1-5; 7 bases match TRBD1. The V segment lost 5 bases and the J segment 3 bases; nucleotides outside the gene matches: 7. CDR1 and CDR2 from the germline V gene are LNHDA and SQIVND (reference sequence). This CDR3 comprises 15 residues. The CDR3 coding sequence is TGTGCCAGTAGTGTCGGGACAGCCTTCAATCAGCCCCAGCATTTT. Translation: CASSVGTAFNQPQHF.

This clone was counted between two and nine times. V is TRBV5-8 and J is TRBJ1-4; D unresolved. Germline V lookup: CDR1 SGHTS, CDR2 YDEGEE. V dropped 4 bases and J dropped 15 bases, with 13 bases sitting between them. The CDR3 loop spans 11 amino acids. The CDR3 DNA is TGTGCCAGCAGCGCCGACCCCCGGGTGTTTTTT. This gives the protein CASSADPRVFF. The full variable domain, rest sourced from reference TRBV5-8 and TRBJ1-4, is EAGVTQSPTHLIKTRGQQATLRCSPISGHTSVYWYQQALGLGLQFLLWYDEGEERNRGNFPPRFSGRQFPNYSSELNVNALELEDSALYLCASSADPRVFFGSGTQLSVL.

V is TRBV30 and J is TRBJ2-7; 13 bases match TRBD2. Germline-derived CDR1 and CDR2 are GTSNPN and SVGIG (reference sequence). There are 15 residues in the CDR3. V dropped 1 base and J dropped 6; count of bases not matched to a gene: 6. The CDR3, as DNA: TGTGCCTGGAGTGGGTGGGGACTAGCGGGATTCGAGCAGTACTTC. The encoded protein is CAWSGWGLAGFEQYF.

Here the CDR3 DNA reads TGTGCCAGCTCACCGCGATCCCGGGACAGGGAAAACAATGAGCAGTTCTTC. This translates into CASSPRSRDRENNEQFF. The V gene is TRBV18, the J gene TRBJ2-1; TRBD1 aligns across 9 bases. The germline V gene encodes CDR1 KGHSH and CDR2 LQKENI. The J segment lost 5 bases and the V segment lost 3 bases, leaving 11 bases of the junction unmatched. This CDR3 region has 17 residues.

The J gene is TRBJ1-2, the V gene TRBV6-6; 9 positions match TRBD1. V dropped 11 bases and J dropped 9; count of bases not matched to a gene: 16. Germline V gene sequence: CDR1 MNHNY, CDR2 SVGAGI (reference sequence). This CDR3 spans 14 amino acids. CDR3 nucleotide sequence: TGTGCCGTATTGTCCGGGACAGGGAGCAACCGCTACACCTTC. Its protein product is CAVLSGTGSNRYTF.

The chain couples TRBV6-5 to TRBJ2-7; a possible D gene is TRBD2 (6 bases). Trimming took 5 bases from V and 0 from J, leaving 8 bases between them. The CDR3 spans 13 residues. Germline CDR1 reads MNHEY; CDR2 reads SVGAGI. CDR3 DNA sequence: TGTGCCAGCAGTCCGGGACTCTCCTACGAGCAGTACTTC. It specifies CASSPGLSYEQYF.

CDR3 sequence: CASSESGGNQPQHF. Written as DNA, the CDR3 is TGTGCCAGCAGTGAGTCAGGGGGCAATCAGCCCCAGCATTTT. The rearrangement uses TRBV25-1 and TRBJ1-5, with D possibly TRBD1 on 6 matching bases. The CDR3 has 14 residues. Trimming shortened V by 3 bases and J by 2 bases, and 8 bases separated the two germline ends. The germline gives CDR1 MGHDK, CDR2 SYGVNS. Supplemented by reference TRBV25-1 and TRBJ1-5, the full variable domain reads EADIYQTPRYLVIGTGKKITLECSQTMGHDKMYWYQQDPGMELHLIHYSYGVNSTEKGDLSSESTVSRIRTEHFPLTLESARPSHTSQYLCASSESGGNQPQHFGDGTRLSIL.

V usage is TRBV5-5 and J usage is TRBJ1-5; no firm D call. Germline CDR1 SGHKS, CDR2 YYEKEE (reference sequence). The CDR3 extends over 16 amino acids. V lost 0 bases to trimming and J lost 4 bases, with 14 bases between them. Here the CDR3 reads CASSLGPHAGNQPQHF. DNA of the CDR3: TGTGCCAGCAGCTTGGGGCCCCATGCGGGGAATCAGCCCCAGCATTTT.

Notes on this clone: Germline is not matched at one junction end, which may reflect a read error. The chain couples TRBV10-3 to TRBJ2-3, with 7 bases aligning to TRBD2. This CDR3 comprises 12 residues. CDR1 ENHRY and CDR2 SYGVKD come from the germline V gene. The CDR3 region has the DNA TGTGCCATCAGTGGTTCAACTAGCCGGGAGGTTTTT. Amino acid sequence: CAISGSTSREVF.

For the CDR3, the DNA is TGTGCCTGGAGTGTACAGAGACAGGGCGGCTATGGCTACACCTTC. Amino acid sequence: CAWSVQRQGGYGYTF. The chain is built from TRBV30 and TRBJ1-2, with 7 bases that match TRBD1. In germline, CDR1 is GTSNPN, CDR2 SVGIG (reference sequence). V dropped 0 bases and J dropped 4; count of bases not matched to a gene: 8. This CDR3 region has 15 residues.

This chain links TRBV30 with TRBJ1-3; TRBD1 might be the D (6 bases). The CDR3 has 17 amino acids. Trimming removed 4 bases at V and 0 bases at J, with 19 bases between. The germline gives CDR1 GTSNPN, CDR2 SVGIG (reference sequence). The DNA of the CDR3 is TGTGCCTGGATTTTCAGGGGCCCGCAGATCTCTGGAAACACCATATATTTT. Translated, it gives CAWIFRGPQISGNTIYF.

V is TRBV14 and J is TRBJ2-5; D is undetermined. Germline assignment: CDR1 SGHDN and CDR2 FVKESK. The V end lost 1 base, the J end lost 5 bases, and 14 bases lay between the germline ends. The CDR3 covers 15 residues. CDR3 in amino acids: CASSQARRPEETQYF. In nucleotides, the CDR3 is TGTGCCAGCAGCCAAGCCCGGAGACCTGAGGAGACCCAGTACTTC.

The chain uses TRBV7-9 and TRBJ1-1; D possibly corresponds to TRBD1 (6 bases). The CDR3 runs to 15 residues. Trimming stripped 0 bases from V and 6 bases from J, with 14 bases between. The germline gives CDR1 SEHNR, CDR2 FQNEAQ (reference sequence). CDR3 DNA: TGTGCCAGCAGCTTAGCGGGGTTGCCAGGGGCTGAAGCTTTCTTT. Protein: CASSLAGLPGAEAFF.

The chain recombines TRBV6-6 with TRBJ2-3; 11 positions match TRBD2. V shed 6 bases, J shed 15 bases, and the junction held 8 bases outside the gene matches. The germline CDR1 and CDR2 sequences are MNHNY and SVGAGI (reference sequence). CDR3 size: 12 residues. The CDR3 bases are TGTGCCAGCAGGGGACTAGCGGACTCCCCTTATTTT. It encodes CASRGLADSPYF.

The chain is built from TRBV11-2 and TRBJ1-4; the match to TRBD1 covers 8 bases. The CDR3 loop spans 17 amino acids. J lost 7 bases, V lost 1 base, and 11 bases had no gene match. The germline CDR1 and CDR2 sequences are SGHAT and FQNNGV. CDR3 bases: TGTGCCAGCAGCTTAGGAGCAGGGGGCGCTTGGATTGAAAAACTGTTTTTT. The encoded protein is CASSLGAGGAWIEKLFF. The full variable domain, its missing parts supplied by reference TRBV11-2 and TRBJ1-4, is EAGVAQSPRYKIIEKRQSVAFWCNPISGHATLYWYQQILGQGPKLLIQFQNNGVVDDSQLPKDRFSAERLKGVDSTLKIQPAKLEDSAVYLCASSLGAGGAWIEKLFFGSGTQLSVL.